This T cell receptor (beta chain) was found in a study of blood T cell repertoires in COVID-19. Background on the study: COVID-19 samples, acute and convalescent, were from the United States, Italy and Spain.

The CDR3 loop spans 15 amino acids. Germline CDR1 and CDR2: SGHAT and FQNNGV. With 5 bases removed from V and 2 bases from J, the gap between germline ends came to 15 bases. In the original analysis: Estimated nucleated cell counts came from reference gene primer amplification. TCRdb keeps only in-frame clones here, not all; method: immunoSEQ multiplex PCR. V and J calls and clone size are as listed in that table; D and trimming were resolved from the DNA. Of 300,000 to 400,000 clones in the sample, approximately 86% are singletons; the top ten hold approximately 4.6%. The chain recombines TRBV11-2 with TRBJ2-5, with a possible D match to TRBD1 (6 bases). Sample: PBMCs or T cells enriched from blood (not recorded which). This receptor was taken from a middle-aged woman with acute COVID-19. This CDR3 reads CASSRGGTPQETQYF. CDR3 sequence (DNA): TGTGCCAGCAGCAGAGGGGGTACACCTCAAGAGACCCAGTACTTC.